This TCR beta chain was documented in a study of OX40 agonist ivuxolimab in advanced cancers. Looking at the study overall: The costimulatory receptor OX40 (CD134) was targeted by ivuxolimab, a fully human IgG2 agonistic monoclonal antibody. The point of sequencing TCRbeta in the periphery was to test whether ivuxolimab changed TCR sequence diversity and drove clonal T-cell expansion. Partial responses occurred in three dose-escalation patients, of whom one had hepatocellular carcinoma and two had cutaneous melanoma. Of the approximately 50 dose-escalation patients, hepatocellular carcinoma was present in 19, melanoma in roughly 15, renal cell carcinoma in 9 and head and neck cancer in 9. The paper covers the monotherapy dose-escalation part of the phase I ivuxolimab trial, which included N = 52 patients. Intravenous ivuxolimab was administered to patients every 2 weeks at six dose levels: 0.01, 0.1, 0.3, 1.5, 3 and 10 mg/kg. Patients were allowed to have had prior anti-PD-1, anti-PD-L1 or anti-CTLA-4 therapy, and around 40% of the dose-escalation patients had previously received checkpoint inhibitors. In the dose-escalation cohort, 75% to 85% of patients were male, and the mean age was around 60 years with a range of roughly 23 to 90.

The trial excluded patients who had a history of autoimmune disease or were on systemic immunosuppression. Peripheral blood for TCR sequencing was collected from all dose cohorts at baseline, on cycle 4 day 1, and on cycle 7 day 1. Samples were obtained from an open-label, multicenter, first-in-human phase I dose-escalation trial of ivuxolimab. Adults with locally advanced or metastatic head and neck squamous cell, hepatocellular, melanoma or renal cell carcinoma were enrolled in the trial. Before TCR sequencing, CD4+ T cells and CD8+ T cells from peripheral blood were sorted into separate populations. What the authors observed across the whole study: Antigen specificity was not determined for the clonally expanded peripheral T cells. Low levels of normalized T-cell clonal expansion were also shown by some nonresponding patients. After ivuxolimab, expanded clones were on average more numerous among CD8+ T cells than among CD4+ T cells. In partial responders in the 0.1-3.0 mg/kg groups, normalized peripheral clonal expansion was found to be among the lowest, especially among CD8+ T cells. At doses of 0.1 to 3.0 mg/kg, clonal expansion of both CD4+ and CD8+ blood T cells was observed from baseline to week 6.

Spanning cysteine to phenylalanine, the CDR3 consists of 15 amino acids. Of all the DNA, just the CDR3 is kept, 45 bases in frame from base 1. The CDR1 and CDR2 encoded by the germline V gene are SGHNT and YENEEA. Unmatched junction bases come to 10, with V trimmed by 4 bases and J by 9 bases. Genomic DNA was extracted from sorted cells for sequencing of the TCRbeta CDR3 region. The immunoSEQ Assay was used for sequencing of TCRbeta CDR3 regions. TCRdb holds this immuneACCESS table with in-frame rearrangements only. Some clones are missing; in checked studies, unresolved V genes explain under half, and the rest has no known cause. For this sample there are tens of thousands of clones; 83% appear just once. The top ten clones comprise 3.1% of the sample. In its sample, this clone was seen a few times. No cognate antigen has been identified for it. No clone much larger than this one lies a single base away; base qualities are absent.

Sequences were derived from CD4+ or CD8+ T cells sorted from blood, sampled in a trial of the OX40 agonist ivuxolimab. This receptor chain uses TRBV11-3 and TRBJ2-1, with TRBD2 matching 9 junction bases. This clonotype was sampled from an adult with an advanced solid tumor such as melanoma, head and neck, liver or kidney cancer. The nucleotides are TGTGCCAGCAGCTCGGGGGCGGGAGGGATGGGTGAGCAGTTCTTC. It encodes CASSSGAGGMGEQFF.